A single sample gave rise to the 13 T cell receptor beta chains below, sequenced in a study of blood T cell repertoires in COVID-19. The method was immunoSEQ multiplex PCR; TCRdb's version includes in-frame clones alone and lacks a portion of them. This table holds approximately 130,000 clones, around 86% found once. Specimen: peripheral blood. The receptors stem from a woman aged 55-75 years with active or convalescent COVID-19.

The chain links TRBV20-1 to TRBJ1-3; D unresolved. This CDR3 is built from 11 residues. Germline values: CDR1 DFQATT, CDR2 SNEGSKA (reference sequence). V dropped 6 bases and J dropped 2 bases, with 5 bases sitting between them. The CDR3 loop reads CSAPAGNTIYF. As DNA, the CDR3 is TGCAGTGCCCCAGCTGGAAACACCATATATTTT.

The CDR3 coding sequence is TGTGCCAGCAGCTTGGAAGGCGGGGCTGGTTACGAGCAGTACTTC. Residues: CASSLEGGAGYEQYF. This chain links TRBV5-4 with TRBJ2-7, with D perhaps TRBD2 (6 bases). The V end lost 0 bases, the J end lost 4 bases, and 14 bases lay between the germline ends. CDR1 and CDR2 from the germline V gene are SGHNT and YYREEE (reference sequence). The CDR3 length is 15 residues.

The chain is built from TRBV28 and TRBJ1-5; 7 bases align to TRBD1. This CDR3 region has 15 residues. V lost 6 bases to trimming and J lost 4 bases; unmatched junction nucleotides: 9. CDR1 MDHEN and CDR2 SYDVKM come from the germline V gene. The CDR3 region has the DNA TGTGCCAGCAGCTTCGATGGGACAGCAAATCAGCCCCAGCATTTT. Translation gives CASSFDGTANQPQHF.

This clone was observed a single time. This chain connects TRBV4-3 to TRBJ2-1, with TRBD2 identical over 9 bases. V shed 2 bases, J shed 2 bases, and the junction held 7 bases outside the gene matches. Germline V gene sequence: CDR1 LGHNA, CDR2 YSLEER. The CDR3 is 17 amino acids. The CDR3 DNA reads TGCGCCAGCAGCCAAAGTTTTGCGGGAGGGACCTACAATGAGCAGTTCTTC. This encodes CASSQSFAGGTYNEQFF.

This clone was counted once. The chain joins TRBV7-2 to TRBJ2-7; 10 bases map to TRBD1. This CDR3 has 15 residues. Germline values: CDR1 SGHTA, CDR2 FQGNSA. V shed 4 bases and J 1 base; nucleotides not matched to a gene: 4. The CDR3 here is CASSSRTGGSYEQYF. Here the CDR3 DNA reads TGTGCCAGCAGCTCCAGGACAGGGGGTTCCTACGAGCAGTACTTC.

The CDR3 here is CASSSSTSYTDTQYF. Here the CDR3 DNA reads TGTGCCAGCAGCTCTTCAACTAGTTACACAGATACGCAGTATTTT. This rearrangement joins TRBV28 to TRBJ2-3, with D perhaps TRBD2 (5 bases). Trimming shortened V by 6 bases and J by 2 bases, and 15 bases separated the two germline ends. There are 15 residues in the CDR3. Germline V lookup: CDR1 MDHEN, CDR2 SYDVKM.

V gene TRBV6-5 combines with J gene TRBJ1-5; TRBD1 agrees at 7 bases. V lost 8 bases and J lost 4; bases outside the gene matches: 11. Per germline, CDR1 MNHEY and CDR2 SVGAGI. The CDR3 consists of 15 residues. CDR3 sequence: CASRLTGVGNQPQHF. The CDR3 DNA is TGTGCCAGCCGTCTTACAGGGGTTGGGAATCAGCCCCAGCATTTT.

The chain combines TRBV12-3 or TRBV12-4 with TRBJ1-1; no definite D call. Trimming took off 3 bases at V and 10 bases at J, with 12 bases between the two ends. The CDR3 contains 12 residues. The CDR3 DNA reads as TGTGCCAGCAGTTTTAGTCCTCAAAGAGCTTTCTTT. This codes for CASSFSPQRAFF.

V usage is TRBV29-1 and J usage is TRBJ1-5; D is perhaps TRBD1 (5 bases). Trimming took off 4 bases at V and 3 bases at J, with 7 bases between the two ends. The germline V gene has CDR1 SQVTM and CDR2 ANQGSEA. CDR3 length: 12 amino acids. The CDR3 DNA reads TGCAGCGTTGGACAGCCCAATCAGCCCCAGCATTTT. It encodes CSVGQPNQPQHF.

This clone has a single count. V is TRBV3-1 (or the pseudogene TRBV3-2) and J is TRBJ2-1, with 10 bases aligning to TRBD2. In germline, CDR1 is LGHDT, CDR2 YNNKEL (reference sequence). V trimming: 3 bases; J trimming: 6 bases; junction bases outside the gene matches: 11. CDR3 size: 17 residues. CDR3 nucleotides: TGTGCCAGCAGCCATGCATTCTTAGCGGGGGGCCTCAATGAGCAGTTCTTC. Translated: CASSHAFLAGGLNEQFF.

The chain links TRBV7-2 to TRBJ2-3; TRBD2 matches 10 bases. The germline gives CDR1 SGHTA, CDR2 FQGNSA. V lost 0 bases, J lost 4 bases, and 4 bases stayed unmatched. This CDR3 region has 16 residues. The CDR3 DNA is TGTGCCAGCAGCTTAGCCGGGACTAGCGTGGCAGATACGCAGTATTTT. It encodes CASSLAGTSVADTQYF.

This clone has a single count. V is TRBV28 and J is TRBJ1-5; 8 bases line up with TRBD1. The CDR3 covers 14 residues. The V gene end was trimmed by 6 bases and the J gene end by 3 bases; junction bases not matched to a gene: 4. CDR1 is MDHEN, CDR2 SYDVKM, per germline. DNA for the CDR3: TGTGCCAGCAGAGGACAGGGCGTCAATCAGCCCCAGCATTTT. Its protein is CASRGQGVNQPQHF.

The chain joins TRBV7-9 to TRBJ2-2, with D possibly being TRBD1 (5 bases). The CDR3 has 13 amino acids. Trimming pared 5 bases from V and 3 bases from J, leaving 7 bases between. Germline CDR1 is SEHNR and CDR2 is FQNEAQ (reference sequence). The CDR3 is CASSMTDTGELFF. The DNA of the CDR3 is TGTGCCAGCAGCATGACAGACACCGGGGAGCTGTTTTTT.